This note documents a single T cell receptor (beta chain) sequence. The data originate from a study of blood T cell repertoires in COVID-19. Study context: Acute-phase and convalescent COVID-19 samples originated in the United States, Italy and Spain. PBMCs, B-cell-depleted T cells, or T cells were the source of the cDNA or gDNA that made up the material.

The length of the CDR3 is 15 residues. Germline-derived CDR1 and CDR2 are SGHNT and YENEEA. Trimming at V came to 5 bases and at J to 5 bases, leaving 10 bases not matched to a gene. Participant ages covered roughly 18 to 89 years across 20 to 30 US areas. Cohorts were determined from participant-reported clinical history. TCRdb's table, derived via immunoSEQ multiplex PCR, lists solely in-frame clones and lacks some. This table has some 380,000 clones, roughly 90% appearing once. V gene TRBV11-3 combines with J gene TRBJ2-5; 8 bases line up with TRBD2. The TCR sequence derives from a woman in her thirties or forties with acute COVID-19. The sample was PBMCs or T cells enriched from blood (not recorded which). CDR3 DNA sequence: TGTGCCAGCAGCCTTGACGGGGGGGCCGGGGAGACCCAGTACTTC. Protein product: CASSLDGGAGETQYF.